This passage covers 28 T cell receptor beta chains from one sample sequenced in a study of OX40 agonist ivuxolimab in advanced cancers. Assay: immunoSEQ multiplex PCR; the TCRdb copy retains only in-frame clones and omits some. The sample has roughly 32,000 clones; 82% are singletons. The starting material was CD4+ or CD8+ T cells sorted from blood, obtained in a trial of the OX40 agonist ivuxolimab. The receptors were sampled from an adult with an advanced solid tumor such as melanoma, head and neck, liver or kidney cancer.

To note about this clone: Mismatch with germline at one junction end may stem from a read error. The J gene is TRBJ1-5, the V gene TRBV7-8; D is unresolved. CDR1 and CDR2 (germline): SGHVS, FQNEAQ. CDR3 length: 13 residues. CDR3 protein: CASSFGEDQRRDF. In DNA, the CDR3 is TGTGCCAGCAGCTTCGGGGAGGACCAGAGGAGGGATTTT.

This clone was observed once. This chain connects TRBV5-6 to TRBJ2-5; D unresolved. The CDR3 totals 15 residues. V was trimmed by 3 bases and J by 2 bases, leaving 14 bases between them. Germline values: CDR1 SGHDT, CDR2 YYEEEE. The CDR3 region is CASSSLRLPQETQYF. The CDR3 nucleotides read TGTGCCAGCAGCTCCCTCAGGCTACCGCAAGAGACCCAGTACTTC. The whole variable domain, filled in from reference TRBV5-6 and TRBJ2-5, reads DAGVTQSPTHLIKTRGQQVTLRCSPKSGHDTVSWYQQALGQGPQFIFQYYEEEERQRGNFPDRFSGHQFPNYSSELNVNALLLGDSALYLCASSSLRLPQETQYFGPGTRLLVL.

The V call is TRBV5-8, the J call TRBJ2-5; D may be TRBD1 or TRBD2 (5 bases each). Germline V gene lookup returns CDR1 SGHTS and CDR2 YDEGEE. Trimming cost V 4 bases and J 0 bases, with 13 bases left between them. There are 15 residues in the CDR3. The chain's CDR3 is CASSPGQIYQETQYF. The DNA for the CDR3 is TGTGCCAGCAGCCCGGGGCAGATTTACCAAGAGACCCAGTACTTC.

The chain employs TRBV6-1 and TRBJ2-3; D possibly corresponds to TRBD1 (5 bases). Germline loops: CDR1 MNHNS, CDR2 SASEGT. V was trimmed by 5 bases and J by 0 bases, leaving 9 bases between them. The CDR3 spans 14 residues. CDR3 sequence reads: CASSRQRSTDTQYF. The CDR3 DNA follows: TGTGCCAGCAGTCGACAGAGAAGCACAGATACGCAGTATTTT.

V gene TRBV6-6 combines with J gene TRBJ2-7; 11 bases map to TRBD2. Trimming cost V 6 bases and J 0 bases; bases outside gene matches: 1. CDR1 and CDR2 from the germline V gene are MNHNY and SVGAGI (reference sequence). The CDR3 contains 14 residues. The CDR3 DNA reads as TGTGCCAGCAGCACTAGCGGGAGCTCCTACGAGCAGTACTTC. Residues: CASSTSGSSYEQYF.

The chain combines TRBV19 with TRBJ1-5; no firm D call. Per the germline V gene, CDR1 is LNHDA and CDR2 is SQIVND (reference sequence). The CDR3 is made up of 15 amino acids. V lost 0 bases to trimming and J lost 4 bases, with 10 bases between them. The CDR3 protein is CASSIDRQLNQPQHF. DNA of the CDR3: TGTGCCAGTAGTATAGATAGGCAGTTAAATCAGCCCCAGCATTTT.

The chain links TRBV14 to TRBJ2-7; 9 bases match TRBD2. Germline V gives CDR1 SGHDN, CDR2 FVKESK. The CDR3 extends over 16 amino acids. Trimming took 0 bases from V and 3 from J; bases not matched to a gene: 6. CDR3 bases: TGTGCCAGCAGCCAAGACCGGACTAGCGCCGTCTACGAGCAGTACTTC. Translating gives CASSQDRTSAVYEQYF.

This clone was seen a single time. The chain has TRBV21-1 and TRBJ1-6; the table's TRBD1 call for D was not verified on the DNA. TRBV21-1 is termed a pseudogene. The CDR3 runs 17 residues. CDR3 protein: CASSKAPGDSTNSPLHF. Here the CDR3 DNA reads TGTGCCAGCAGCAAAGCACCCGGGGACAGCACCAATTCACCCCTCCACTTT.

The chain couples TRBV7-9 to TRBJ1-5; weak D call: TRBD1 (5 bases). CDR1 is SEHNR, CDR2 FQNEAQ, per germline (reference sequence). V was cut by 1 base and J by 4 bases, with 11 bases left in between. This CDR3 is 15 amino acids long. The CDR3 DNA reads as TGTGCCAGCAGCTTAGGAGGGGCCGGGAATCAGCCCCAGCATTTT. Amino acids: CASSLGGAGNQPQHF. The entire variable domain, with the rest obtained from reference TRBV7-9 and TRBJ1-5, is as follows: DTGVSQNPRHKITKRGQNVTFRCDPISEHNRLYWYRQTLGQGPEFLTYFQNEAQLEKSRLLSDRFSAERPKGSFSTLEIQRTEQGDSAMYLCASSLGGAGNQPQHFGDGTRLSIL.

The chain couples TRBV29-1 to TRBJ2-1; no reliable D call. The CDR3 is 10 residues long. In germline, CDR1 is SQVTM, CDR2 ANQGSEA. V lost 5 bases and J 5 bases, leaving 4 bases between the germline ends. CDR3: CSVRNNEQFF. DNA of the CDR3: TGCAGCGTTAGGAACAATGAGCAGTTCTTC.

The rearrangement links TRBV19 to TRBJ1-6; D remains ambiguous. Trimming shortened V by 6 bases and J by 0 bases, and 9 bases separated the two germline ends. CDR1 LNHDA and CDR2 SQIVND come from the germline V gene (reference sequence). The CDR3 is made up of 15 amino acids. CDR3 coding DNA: TGTGCCAGTAGCGGCGGGAGCTCCTATAATTCACCCCTCCACTTT. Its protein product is CASSGGSSYNSPLHF.

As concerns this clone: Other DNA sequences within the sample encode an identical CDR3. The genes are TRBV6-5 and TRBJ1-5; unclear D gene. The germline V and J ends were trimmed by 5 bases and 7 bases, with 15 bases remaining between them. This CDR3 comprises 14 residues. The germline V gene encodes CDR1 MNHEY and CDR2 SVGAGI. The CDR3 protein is CASSPAGSLQPQHF. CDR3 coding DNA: TGTGCCAGCAGTCCCGCAGGCAGCTTACAGCCCCAGCATTTT.

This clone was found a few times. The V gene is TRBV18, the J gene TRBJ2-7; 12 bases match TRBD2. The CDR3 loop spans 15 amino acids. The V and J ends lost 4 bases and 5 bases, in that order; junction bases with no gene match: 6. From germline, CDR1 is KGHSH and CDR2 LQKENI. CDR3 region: CASSQKTSGSDEQYF. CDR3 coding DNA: TGTGCCAGCTCACAAAAGACTAGCGGGAGTGACGAGCAGTACTTC. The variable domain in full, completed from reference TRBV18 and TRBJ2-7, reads NAGVMQNPRHLVRRRGQEARLRCSPMKGHSHVYWYRQLPEEGLKFMVYLQKENIIDESGMPKERFSAEFPKEGPSILRIQQVVRGDSAAYFCASSQKTSGSDEQYFGPGTRLTVT.

The DNA for the CDR3 is TGTGCCAGCGGCCCCAGGGGCGGGGGGAACACCGGGGAGCTGTTTTTT. Its protein product is CASGPRGGGNTGELFF. The chain links TRBV9 to TRBJ2-2, with TRBD2 as a possible D gene (7 bases). The length of the CDR3 is 16 residues. Germline CDR1 reads SGDLS; CDR2 reads YYNGEE. Trimming took 7 bases from V and 1 from J, leaving 17 bases between them.

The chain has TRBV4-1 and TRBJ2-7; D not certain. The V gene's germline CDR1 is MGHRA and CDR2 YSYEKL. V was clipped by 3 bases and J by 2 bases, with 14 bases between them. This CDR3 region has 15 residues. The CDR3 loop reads CASSHFLRKPYEQYF. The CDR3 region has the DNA TGCGCCAGCAGCCACTTCCTAAGAAAGCCCTACGAGCAGTACTTC.

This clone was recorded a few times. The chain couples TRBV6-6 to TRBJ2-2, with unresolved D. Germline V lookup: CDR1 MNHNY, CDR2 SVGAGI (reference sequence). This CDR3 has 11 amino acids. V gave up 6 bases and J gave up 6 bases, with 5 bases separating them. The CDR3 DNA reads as TGTGCCAGCAGAGTAGCCGGGGAGCTGTTTTTT. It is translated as CASRVAGELFF.

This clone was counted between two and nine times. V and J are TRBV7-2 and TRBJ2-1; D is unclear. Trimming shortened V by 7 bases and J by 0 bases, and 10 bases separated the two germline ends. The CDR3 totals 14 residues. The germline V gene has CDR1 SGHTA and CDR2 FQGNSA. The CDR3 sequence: CASTATISYNEQFF. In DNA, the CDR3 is TGTGCCAGCACCGCAACAATCTCCTACAATGAGCAGTTCTTC.

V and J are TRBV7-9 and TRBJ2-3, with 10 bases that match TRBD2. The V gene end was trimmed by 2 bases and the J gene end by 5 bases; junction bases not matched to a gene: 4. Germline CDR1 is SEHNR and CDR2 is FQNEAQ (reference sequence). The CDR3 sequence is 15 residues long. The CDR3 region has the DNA TGTGCCAGCAGCTTACTAGCGGGAGCCGGAGATACGCAGTATTTT. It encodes CASSLLAGAGDTQYF.

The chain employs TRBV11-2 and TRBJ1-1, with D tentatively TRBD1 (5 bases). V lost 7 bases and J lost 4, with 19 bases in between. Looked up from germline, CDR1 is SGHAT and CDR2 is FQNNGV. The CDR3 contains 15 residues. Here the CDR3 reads CASTPGARRATEAFF. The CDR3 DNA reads TGTGCCAGCACTCCCGGGGCGAGAAGGGCCACTGAAGCTTTCTTT.

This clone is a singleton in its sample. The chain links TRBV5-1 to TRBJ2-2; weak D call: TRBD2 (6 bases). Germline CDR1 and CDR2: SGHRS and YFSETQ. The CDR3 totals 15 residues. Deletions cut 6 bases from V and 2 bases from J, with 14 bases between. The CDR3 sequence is CASTPGTFNTGELFF. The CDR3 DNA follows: TGCGCCAGCACCCCCGGGACTTTTAACACCGGGGAGCTGTTTTTT.

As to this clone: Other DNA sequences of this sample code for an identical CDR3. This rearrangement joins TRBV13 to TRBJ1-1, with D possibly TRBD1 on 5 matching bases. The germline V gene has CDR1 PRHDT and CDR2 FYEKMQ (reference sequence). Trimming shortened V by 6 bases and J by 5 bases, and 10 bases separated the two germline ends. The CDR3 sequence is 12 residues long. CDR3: CASSSRGTEAFF. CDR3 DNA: TGTGCCAGCAGTTCACGGGGGACTGAAGCTTTCTTT.

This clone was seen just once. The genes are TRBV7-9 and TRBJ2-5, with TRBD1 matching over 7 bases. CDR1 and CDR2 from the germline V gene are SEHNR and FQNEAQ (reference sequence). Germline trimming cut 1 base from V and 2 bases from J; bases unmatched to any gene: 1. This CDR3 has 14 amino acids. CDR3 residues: CASSLVQGQETQYF. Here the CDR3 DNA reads TGTGCCAGCAGCTTAGTACAGGGGCAAGAGACCCAGTACTTC.

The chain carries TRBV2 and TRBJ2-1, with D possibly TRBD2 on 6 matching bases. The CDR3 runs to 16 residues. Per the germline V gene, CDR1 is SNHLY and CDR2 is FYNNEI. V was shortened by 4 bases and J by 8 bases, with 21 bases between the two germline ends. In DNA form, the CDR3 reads TGTGCCAGCAGTGGATGGCCGGGACTCGGGGCGGATGAGCAGTTCTTC. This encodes CASSGWPGLGADEQFF.

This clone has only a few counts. This chain's CDR3 is CASSPGAGDNQPQHF. For the CDR3, the DNA is TGTGCCAGCAGCCCCGGTGCAGGAGACAATCAGCCCCAGCATTTT. This chain joins TRBV7-9 and TRBJ1-5; no clear D gene. Germline V gene data show CDR1 as SEHNR and CDR2 as FQNEAQ (reference sequence). The CDR3 is 15 amino acids. The V end lost 5 bases, the J end lost 3 bases, and 14 bases lay between the germline ends. Full variable domain (outside the CDR3, taken from reference TRBV7-9 and TRBJ1-5): DTGVSQNPRHKITKRGQNVTFRCDPISEHNRLYWYRQTLGQGPEFLTYFQNEAQLEKSRLLSDRFSAERPKGSFSTLEIQRTEQGDSAMYLCASSPGAGDNQPQHFGDGTRLSIL.

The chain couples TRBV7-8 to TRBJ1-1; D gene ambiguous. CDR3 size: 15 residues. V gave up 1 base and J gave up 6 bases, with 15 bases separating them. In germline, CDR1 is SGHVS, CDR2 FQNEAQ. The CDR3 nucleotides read TGTGCCAGCAGCTTAGGGAGGTCTTTCGCGGCTGAAGCTTTCTTT. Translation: CASSLGRSFAAEAFF.

The CDR3 bases are TGTGCCAGCAAGAGACTAGCGGGAGGGGGGGATACGCAGTATTTT. This translates into CASKRLAGGGDTQYF. The chain joins TRBV2 to TRBJ2-3; 14 bases agree with TRBD2. V lost 7 bases to trimming and J lost 6 bases; unmatched junction nucleotides: 6. The CDR3 is made up of 15 amino acids. Germline V gene sequence: CDR1 SNHLY, CDR2 FYNNEI.

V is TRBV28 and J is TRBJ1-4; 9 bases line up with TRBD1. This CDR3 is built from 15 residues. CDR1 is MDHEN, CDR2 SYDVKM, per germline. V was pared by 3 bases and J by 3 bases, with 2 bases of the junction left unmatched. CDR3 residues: CASSFGDRANEKLFF. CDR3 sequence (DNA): TGTGCCAGCAGTTTCGGGGACAGGGCTAATGAAAAACTGTTTTTT. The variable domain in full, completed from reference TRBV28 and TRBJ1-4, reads DVKVTQSSRYLVKRTGEKVFLECVQDMDHENMFWYRQDPGLGLRLIYFSYDVKMKEKGDIPEGYSVSREKKERFSLILESASTNQTSMYLCASSFGDRANEKLFFGSGTQLSVL.

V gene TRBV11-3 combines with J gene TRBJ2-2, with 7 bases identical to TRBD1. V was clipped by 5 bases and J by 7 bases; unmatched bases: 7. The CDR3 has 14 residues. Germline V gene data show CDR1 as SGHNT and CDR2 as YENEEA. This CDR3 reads CASSQQGLSGELFF. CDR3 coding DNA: TGTGCCAGCAGCCAACAGGGGCTGAGCGGGGAGCTGTTTTTT. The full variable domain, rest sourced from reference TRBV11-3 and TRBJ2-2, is EAGVVQSPRYKIIEKKQPVAFWCNPISGHNTLYWYLQNLGQGPELLIRYENEEAVDDSQLPKDRFSAERLKGVDSTLKIQPAELGDSAVYLCASSQQGLSGELFFGEGSRLTVL.